This entry lists 29 T cell receptor beta chains sequenced from one sample in a study of blood T cell repertoires in COVID-19. The table came from immunoSEQ multiplex PCR; TCRdb's copy has only in-frame clones and leaves some out. The data show approximately 200,000 clones, 70% to 90% seen once. The specimen was peripheral blood. All receptors derive from a woman aged 25 to 39 with acute or convalescent COVID-19.

The J gene is TRBJ2-1, the V gene TRBV19; TRBD1 agrees at 8 bases. Per the germline V gene, CDR1 is LNHDA and CDR2 is SQIVND (reference sequence). The CDR3 consists of 14 residues. With V trimmed by 9 bases and J by 9 bases, 13 bases remained unmatched. The DNA of the CDR3 is TGTGCCAGACGTCGGACAGGGAAGTTGTGTGAGCAGTTCTTC. Amino acids: CARRRTGKLCEQFF.

The chain is built from TRBV7-9 and TRBJ2-7; 7 bases align to TRBD1. The CDR3 sequence is 16 residues long. With V trimmed by 7 bases and J by 4 bases, 16 bases remained unmatched. Germline V gene sequence: CDR1 SEHNR, CDR2 FQNEAQ (reference sequence). As DNA, the CDR3 is TGTGCCAGCACCCTTCCTACCGGGACAGATACATACGAGCAGTACTTC. It codes for CASTLPTGTDTYEQYF.

The rearrangement uses TRBV6-6 and TRBJ2-1, with 9 bases that match TRBD1. The CDR3 spans 13 residues. The J segment lost 6 bases and the V segment lost 8 bases, leaving 5 bases of the junction unmatched. The V gene's germline CDR1 is MNHNY and CDR2 SVGAGI (reference sequence). The CDR3 region has the DNA TGTGCCAGCGGGGGACAGGGACCCAATGAGCAGTTCTTC. This translates into CASGGQGPNEQFF.

CDR3 DNA sequence: TGTGCCAGCAGCCATGGGGCGGCGGGCTACACCTTC. As protein: CASSHGAAGYTF. This chain uses TRBV3-1 (or the pseudogene TRBV3-2) with TRBJ1-2, with a tentative D call TRBD1 (5 bases). This CDR3 is built from 12 residues. Deletions cut 3 bases from V and 8 bases from J, with 10 bases between. Germline V gene data show CDR1 as LGHDT and CDR2 as YNNKEL (reference sequence).

The chain joins TRBV30 to TRBJ1-2, with D unclear. Germline V gene sequence: CDR1 GTSNPN, CDR2 SVGIG (reference sequence). Trimming took 3 bases from V and 11 from J, leaving 13 bases between them. The CDR3 has 11 amino acids. As DNA, the CDR3 is TGTGCCTGGAGGGAGGGCCCCGGGTACACCTTC. The encoded protein is CAWREGPGYTF.

The chain uses TRBV12-5 and TRBJ1-5, with 12 bases aligning to TRBD1. The CDR3 sequence is 16 residues long. V lost 3 bases to trimming and J lost 9 bases; unmatched junction nucleotides: 9. Germline lookup yields CDR1 LGHNT and CDR2 FRNRAP. The CDR3 sequence: CASGFPTGQGARPQHF. In DNA, the CDR3 is TGTGCTAGTGGTTTCCCCACGGGACAGGGGGCCAGGCCCCAGCATTTT.

The CDR3 region is CASSSRDRSDTQYF. Here the CDR3 DNA reads TGTGCCAGCAGCTCGCGCGATAGATCAGATACGCAGTATTTT. The chain carries TRBV5-4 and TRBJ2-3; D is uncertain. V lost 3 bases, J lost 4 bases, and 12 bases lay in between. This CDR3 region has 14 residues. CDR1 SGHNT and CDR2 YYREEE come from the germline V gene (reference sequence). The full variable domain, completed using reference TRBV5-4 and TRBJ2-3, is ETGVTQSPTHLIKTRGQQVTLRCSSQSGHNTVSWYQQALGQGPQFIFQYYREEENGRGNFPPRFSGLQFPNYSSELNVNALELDDSALYLCASSSRDRSDTQYFGPGTRLTVL.

The rearrangement joins TRBV19 to TRBJ2-7; D call uncertain. V lost 4 bases, J lost 3 bases, and 13 bases lay in between. The CDR3 has 14 amino acids. CDR1 and CDR2 from the germline V gene are LNHDA and SQIVND (reference sequence). The CDR3 coding sequence is TGTGCCAGTAGTACCACCCCTCTCAGCTACGAGCAGTACTTC. Amino acid sequence: CASSTTPLSYEQYF.

The rearrangement uses TRBV11-1 and TRBJ2-5; a weak D match, TRBD1 (6 bases). The V end lost 8 bases, the J end lost 1 base, and 11 bases lay between the germline ends. CDR3 length equals 13 residues. Germline CDR1 is SGHAT and CDR2 is FQDESV (reference sequence). DNA of the CDR3: TGTGCCAGCTCGCAGGGGTTCCAAGAGACCCAGTACTTC. Protein sequence: CASSQGFQETQYF.

The chain carries TRBV3-1 (or the pseudogene TRBV3-2) and TRBJ2-1, with 9 positions matching TRBD2. Germline-derived CDR1 and CDR2 are LGHDT and YNNKEL (reference sequence). V was clipped by 5 bases and J by 10 bases; unmatched bases: 21. The CDR3 sequence is 18 residues long. The CDR3 DNA reads TGTGCCAGCAGCTCACATGTCCTGCGGGAGGGTACCGGGGGCGAGCAGTTCTTC. It codes for CASSSHVLREGTGGEQFF.

The CDR3 DNA reads TGTGCCAGCACCCCCCTCGGCCGCGGGAGACCCGATACGCAGTATTTT. Amino acid sequence: CASTPLGRGRPDTQYF. The rearrangement links TRBV28 to TRBJ2-3; 7 nucleotides agree with TRBD2. V lost 7 bases and J lost 6; bases outside the gene matches: 16. Germline values: CDR1 MDHEN, CDR2 SYDVKM. The CDR3 extends over 16 amino acids.

CDR3 DNA: TGCAGCGTTGAGTTTGGGGGCCTACTTACTAACTATGGCTACACCTTC. It yields the protein CSVEFGGLLTNYGYTF. The chain employs TRBV29-1 and TRBJ1-2; TRBD1 is a possible D gene (6 bases). The CDR3 is made up of 16 amino acids. Germline V gene data show CDR1 as SQVTM and CDR2 as ANQGSEA. With 3 bases removed from V and 0 bases from J, the gap between germline ends came to 17 bases.

The V and J genes are TRBV7-9 and TRBJ1-1; D gene ambiguous. Germline CDR1 is SEHNR and CDR2 is FQNEAQ (reference sequence). There are 12 residues in the CDR3. The V end was cut by 5 bases, the J end by 13 bases, with 17 bases between. CDR3 DNA sequence: TGTGCCAGCAGCCAATTTTTAGGGCGGGTTTTCTTT. Protein product: CASSQFLGRVFF.

The rearrangement joins TRBV15 to TRBJ1-2, with 9 bases lining up with TRBD1. The V gene end was trimmed by 5 bases and the J gene end by 6 bases; junction bases not matched to a gene: 7. The CDR3 sequence is 14 residues long. From germline, CDR1 is LNHNV and CDR2 YYDKDF (reference sequence). Here the CDR3 reads CATSSRTGVDGYTF. For the CDR3, the DNA is TGTGCCACCAGCTCCCGGACAGGGGTGGATGGCTACACCTTC.

The V gene is TRBV6-5, the J gene TRBJ1-4; perhaps TRBD1 as D (6 bases). Germline V gene data show CDR1 as MNHEY and CDR2 as SVGAGI. V lost 6 bases, J lost 4 bases, and 9 bases lay in between. The CDR3 is 13 residues long. In nucleotides, the CDR3 is TGTGCCAGCAGCCCAGGGGATAATGAAAAACTGTTTTTT. Its protein is CASSPGDNEKLFF.

The chain employs TRBV2 and TRBJ2-2; 9 nucleotides line up with TRBD1. The germline CDR1 and CDR2 sequences are SNHLY and FYNNEI. V lost 8 bases, J lost 1 base, and 2 bases stayed unmatched. The CDR3 sequence is 14 residues long. The CDR3 protein is CASRDRVNTGELFF. Here the CDR3 DNA reads TGTGCCAGCCGGGACAGGGTGAACACCGGGGAGCTGTTTTTT.

The rearrangement links TRBV9 to TRBJ1-1; D is unresolved. Trimming cost V 3 bases and J 2 bases, with 11 bases left between them. This CDR3 contains 14 residues. CDR1 and CDR2 (germline): SGDLS, YYNGEE. CDR3 residues: CASSESRANTEAFF. The CDR3, as DNA: TGTGCCAGCAGCGAGTCGAGGGCTAACACTGAAGCTTTCTTT.

CDR3 in DNA: TGTGCCAGCAGCTTGTCAGTAGGGGGCTACGAGCAGTACTTC. Translating gives CASSLSVGGYEQYF. The chain recombines TRBV5-4 with TRBJ2-7, with D tentatively TRBD1 (6 bases). Trimming pared 1 base from V and 3 bases from J, leaving 11 bases between. Per germline, CDR1 SGHNT and CDR2 YYREEE (reference sequence). This CDR3 spans 14 amino acids.

The chain is built from TRBV7-2 and TRBJ2-7; the match to TRBD2 covers 11 bases. Germline V lookup: CDR1 SGHTA, CDR2 FQGNSA. This CDR3 comprises 15 residues. V trimming: 5 bases; J trimming: 3 bases; junction bases outside the gene matches: 6. Here the CDR3 reads CASSPIAGGIYEQYF. The CDR3 DNA is TGTGCCAGCAGCCCCATAGCGGGAGGGATCTACGAGCAGTACTTC.

CDR3 bases: TGTGCTAGTGGTTTTGAGGTAGGGACAGGGGGCATGGGGAGCAATCAGCCCCAGCATTTT. Its translation is CASGFEVGTGGMGSNQPQHF. The gene calls are TRBV12-5 and TRBJ1-5, with TRBD1 identical over 12 bases. With 3 bases clipped from V and 1 base from J, the junction kept 13 bases outside the gene matches. Germline values: CDR1 LGHNT, CDR2 FRNRAP. This CDR3 contains 20 residues.

Turning to this clone: This sample includes further DNA sequences coding for the same CDR3. This sequence joins TRBV5-1 and TRBJ2-5; unclear D gene. V lost 0 bases to trimming and J lost 5 bases, with 5 bases between them. Germline assignment: CDR1 SGHRS and CDR2 YFSETQ. The CDR3 extends over 12 amino acids. CDR3 amino acids: CASSLALETQYF. The CDR3 DNA reads as TGCGCCAGCAGCTTGGCCTTGGAGACCCAGTACTTC.

The V gene is TRBV5-5, the J gene TRBJ1-6, with TRBD1 matching over 8 bases. The CDR3 extends over 17 amino acids. Germline trimming cut 3 bases from V and 4 bases from J; bases unmatched to any gene: 9. Germline values: CDR1 SGHKS, CDR2 YYEKEE (reference sequence). The CDR3 nucleotides read TGTGCCAGCAGCTCTTCGTTCCAGGGGGCTTATAATTCACCCCTCCACTTT. This encodes CASSSSFQGAYNSPLHF. Full variable domain (outside the CDR3, taken from reference TRBV5-5 and TRBJ1-6): DAGVTQSPTHLIKTRGQQVTLRCSPISGHKSVSWYQQVLGQGPQFIFQYYEKEERGRGNFPDRFSARQFPNYSSELNVNALLLGDSALYLCASSSSFQGAYNSPLHFGNGTRLTVT.

The gene calls are TRBV5-5 and TRBJ1-2, with D maybe TRBD1 (6 bases). In germline, CDR1 is SGHKS, CDR2 YYEKEE (reference sequence). The length of the CDR3 is 15 residues. The ends were cut back, 4 bases at V and 1 base at J, with 14 bases in the middle. The CDR3 spells CASSPGHRDNYGYTF. The CDR3 nucleotides read TGTGCCAGCAGCCCGGGACATCGAGATAACTATGGCTACACCTTC.

The CDR3 loop is CATSDSTGNREGYTF. CDR3 DNA: TGTGCCACCAGTGATTCGACCGGTAATCGGGAGGGCTACACCTTC. This chain connects TRBV24-1 to TRBJ1-2; no firm D call. Germline loops: CDR1 KGHDR, CDR2 SFDVKD. Trimming took off 2 bases at V and 8 bases at J, with 17 bases between the two ends. This CDR3 region has 15 residues.

V is TRBV6-5 and J is TRBJ2-1; the match to TRBD1 covers 9 bases. Germline V gene data show CDR1 as MNHEY and CDR2 as SVGAGI. The ends lost 9 bases at V and 4 bases at J; junction bases unmatched: 7. The CDR3 totals 14 residues. This CDR3 is CASGTGTQYNEQFF. The CDR3 DNA reads as TGTGCCAGTGGGACAGGGACCCAATACAATGAGCAGTTCTTC.

With regard to this clone: This same CDR3 is encoded by further DNA sequences in the sample. The genes are TRBV19 and TRBJ1-5, with D uncertain. V lost 4 bases to trimming and J lost 4 bases, with 5 bases between them. The CDR3 extends over 12 amino acids. Germline V gene lookup returns CDR1 LNHDA and CDR2 SQIVND (reference sequence). CDR3 in DNA: TGTGCCAGTAGTACCCTAAATCAGCCCCAGCATTTT. Translation: CASSTLNQPQHF.

This chain uses TRBV5-1 with TRBJ2-5, with D uncertain. V shed 0 bases and J shed 7 bases, with 13 bases lying between them. Germline loops: CDR1 SGHRS, CDR2 YFSETQ. The length of the CDR3 is 14 residues. CDR3 residues: CASSLGQIFATQYF. CDR3 nucleotide sequence: TGCGCCAGCAGCTTGGGGCAGATCTTCGCGACCCAGTACTTC.

This clone was counted between two and nine times. The chain carries TRBV6-6 and TRBJ2-5; perhaps TRBD2 as D (5 bases). The ends were cut back, 6 bases at V and 1 base at J, with 9 bases in the middle. There are 13 residues in the CDR3. Germline CDR1 and CDR2: MNHNY and SVGAGI (reference sequence). CDR3 sequence (DNA): TGTGCCAGCAGAATGGACTTCCAAGAGACCCAGTACTTC. This gives the protein CASRMDFQETQYF.

The chain recombines TRBV3-1 (or the pseudogene TRBV3-2) with TRBJ1-1; D is unclear. This CDR3 comprises 13 residues. The germline V gene has CDR1 LGHDT and CDR2 YNNKEL (reference sequence). The V end was cut by 4 bases, the J end by 4 bases, with 10 bases between. CDR3 DNA: TGTGCCAGCAGCCTCCCAATCCCCACTGAAGCTTTCTTT. Its translation: CASSLPIPTEAFF.